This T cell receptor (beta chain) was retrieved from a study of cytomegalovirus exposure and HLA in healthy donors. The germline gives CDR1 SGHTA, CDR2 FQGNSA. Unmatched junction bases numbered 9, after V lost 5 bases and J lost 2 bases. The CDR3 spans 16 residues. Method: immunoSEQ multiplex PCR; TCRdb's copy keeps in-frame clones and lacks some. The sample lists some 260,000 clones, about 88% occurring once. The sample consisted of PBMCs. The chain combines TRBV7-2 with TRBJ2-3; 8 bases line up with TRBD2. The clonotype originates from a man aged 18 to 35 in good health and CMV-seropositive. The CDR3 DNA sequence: TGTGCCAGCAGCCCGACTAGCGACCTCTTCACAGATACGCAGTATTTT. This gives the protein CASSPTSDLFTDTQYF.